This T cell receptor (beta chain) was recovered during a study of blood T cell repertoires in COVID-19. Sequencing used immunoSEQ multiplex PCR; TCRdb keeps in-frame clones, though not all of them. The sample holds some 150,000 clones, approximately 88% seen once. This CDR3 is 13 amino acids long. V lost 1 base, J lost 6 bases, and 6 bases lay in between. In germline, CDR1 is SEHNR, CDR2 FQNEAQ (reference sequence). The sample was PBMCs or T cells enriched from blood (not recorded which). The chain uses TRBV7-9 and TRBJ2-2; D gene ambiguous. The TCR sequence derives from a young woman with acute COVID-19. DNA of the CDR3: TGTGCCAGCAGCTTAGTCCGCGCCGGGGAGCTGTTTTTT. This sequence encodes CASSLVRAGELFF.